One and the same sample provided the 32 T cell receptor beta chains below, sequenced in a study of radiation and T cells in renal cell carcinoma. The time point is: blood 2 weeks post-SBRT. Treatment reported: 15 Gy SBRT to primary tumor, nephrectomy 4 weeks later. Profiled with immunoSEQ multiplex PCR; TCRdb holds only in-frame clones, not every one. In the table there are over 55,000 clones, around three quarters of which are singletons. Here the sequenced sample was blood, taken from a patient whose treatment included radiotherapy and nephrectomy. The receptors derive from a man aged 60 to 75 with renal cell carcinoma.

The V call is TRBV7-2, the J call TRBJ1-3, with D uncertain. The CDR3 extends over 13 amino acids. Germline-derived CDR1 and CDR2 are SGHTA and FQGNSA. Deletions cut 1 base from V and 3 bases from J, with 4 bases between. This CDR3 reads CASSLVLGNTIYF. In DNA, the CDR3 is TGTGCCAGCAGCTTAGTTCTTGGAAACACCATATATTTT.

CDR3 nucleotide sequence: TGTGCCAGCGGTTCTCTAGTGGTGAACACCGGGGAGCTGTTTTTT. It encodes CASGSLVVNTGELFF. The V and J genes are TRBV27 and TRBJ2-2; D remains ambiguous. V lost 8 bases to trimming and J lost 1 base, with 14 bases between them. The CDR3 loop spans 15 amino acids. Germline CDR1 is MNHEY and CDR2 is SMNVEV (reference sequence).

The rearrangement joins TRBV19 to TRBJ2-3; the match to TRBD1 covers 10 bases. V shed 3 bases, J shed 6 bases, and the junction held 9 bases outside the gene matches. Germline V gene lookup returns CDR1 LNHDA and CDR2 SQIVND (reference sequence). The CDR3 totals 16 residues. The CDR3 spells CASSIGGQGSRDTQYF. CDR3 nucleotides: TGTGCCAGTAGTATTGGGGGACAGGGGTCGAGGGATACGCAGTATTTT.

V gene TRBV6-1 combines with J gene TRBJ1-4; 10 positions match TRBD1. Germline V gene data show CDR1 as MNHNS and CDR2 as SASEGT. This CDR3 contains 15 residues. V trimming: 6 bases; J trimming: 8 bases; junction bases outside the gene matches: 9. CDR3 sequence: CASRGWDRGKEKLFF. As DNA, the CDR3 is TGTGCCAGCAGGGGGTGGGACAGGGGAAAGGAAAAACTGTTTTTT.

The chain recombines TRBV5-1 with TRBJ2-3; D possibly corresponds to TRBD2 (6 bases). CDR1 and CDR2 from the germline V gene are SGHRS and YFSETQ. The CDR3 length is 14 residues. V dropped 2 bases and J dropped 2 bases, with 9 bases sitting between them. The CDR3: CASSLGGDTDTQYF. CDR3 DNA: TGCGCCAGCAGCTTAGGCGGGGACACAGATACGCAGTATTTT. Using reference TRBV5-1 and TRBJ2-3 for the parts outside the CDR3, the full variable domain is KAGVTQTPRYLIKTRGQQVTLSCSPISGHRSVSWYQQTPGQGLQFLFEYFSETQRNKGNFPGRFSGRQFSNSRSEMNVSTLELGDSALYLCASSLGGDTDTQYFGPGTRLTVL.

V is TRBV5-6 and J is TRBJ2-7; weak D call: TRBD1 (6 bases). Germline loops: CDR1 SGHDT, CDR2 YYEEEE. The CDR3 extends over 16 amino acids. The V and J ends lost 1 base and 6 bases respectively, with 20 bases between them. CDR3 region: CASSLYLYTGSREQYV. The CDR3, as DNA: TGTGCCAGCAGCTTGTATTTGTACACAGGGTCCCGCGAGCAGTACGTC.

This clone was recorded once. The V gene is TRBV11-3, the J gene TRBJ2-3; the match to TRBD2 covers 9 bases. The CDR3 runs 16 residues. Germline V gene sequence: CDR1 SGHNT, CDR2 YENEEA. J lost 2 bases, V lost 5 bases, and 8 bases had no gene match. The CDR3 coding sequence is TGTGCCAGCAGCCCCAACCTAGCGGGGTACACAGATACGCAGTATTTT. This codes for CASSPNLAGYTDTQYF.

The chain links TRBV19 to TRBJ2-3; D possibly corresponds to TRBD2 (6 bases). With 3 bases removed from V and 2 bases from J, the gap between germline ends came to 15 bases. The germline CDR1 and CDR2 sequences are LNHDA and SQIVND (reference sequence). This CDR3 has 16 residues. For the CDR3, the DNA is TGTGCCAGTAGTATCGGAGGCTGGGGGGACACAGATACGCAGTATTTT. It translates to CASSIGGWGDTDTQYF.

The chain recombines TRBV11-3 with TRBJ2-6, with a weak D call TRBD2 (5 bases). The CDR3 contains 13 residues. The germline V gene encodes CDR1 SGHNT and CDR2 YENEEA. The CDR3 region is CATLRAGANVLTF. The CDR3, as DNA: TGTGCGACCTTGCGGGCTGGGGCCAACGTCCTGACTTTC. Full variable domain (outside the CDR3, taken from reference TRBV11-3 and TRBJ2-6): EAGVVQSPRYKIIEKKQPVAFWCNPISGHNTLYWYLQNLGQGPELLIRYENEEAVDDSQLPKDRFSAERLKGVDSTLKIQPAELGDSAVYLCATLRAGANVLTFGAGSRLTVL.

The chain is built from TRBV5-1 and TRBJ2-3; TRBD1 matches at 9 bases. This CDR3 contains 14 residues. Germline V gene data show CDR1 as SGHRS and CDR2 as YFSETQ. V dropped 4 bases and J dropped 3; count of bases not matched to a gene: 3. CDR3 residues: CASSRGQGTDTQYF. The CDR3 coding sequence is TGCGCCAGCAGCCGAGGACAGGGGACAGATACGCAGTATTTT. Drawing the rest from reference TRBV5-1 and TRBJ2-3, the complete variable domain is KAGVTQTPRYLIKTRGQQVTLSCSPISGHRSVSWYQQTPGQGLQFLFEYFSETQRNKGNFPGRFSGRQFSNSRSEMNVSTLELGDSALYLCASSRGQGTDTQYFGPGTRLTVL.

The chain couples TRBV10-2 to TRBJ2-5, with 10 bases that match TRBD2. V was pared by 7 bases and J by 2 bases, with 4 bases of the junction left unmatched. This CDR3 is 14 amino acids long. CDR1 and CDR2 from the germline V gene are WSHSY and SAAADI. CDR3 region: CASKGLANQETQYF. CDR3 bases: TGCGCCAGCAAGGGACTAGCGAATCAAGAGACCCAGTACTTC.

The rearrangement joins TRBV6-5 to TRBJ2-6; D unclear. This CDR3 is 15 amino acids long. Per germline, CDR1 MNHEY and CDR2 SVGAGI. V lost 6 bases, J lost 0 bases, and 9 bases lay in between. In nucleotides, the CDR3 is TGTGCCAGCAGAGAGCTATCCTCTGGGGCCAACGTCCTGACTTTC. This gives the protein CASRELSSGANVLTF.

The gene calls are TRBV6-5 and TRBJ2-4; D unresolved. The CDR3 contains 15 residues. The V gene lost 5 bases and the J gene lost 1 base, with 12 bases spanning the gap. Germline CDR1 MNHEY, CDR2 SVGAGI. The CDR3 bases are TGTGCCAGCAGTAGAGCAACAAACGCCAAAAACATTCAGTACTTC. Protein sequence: CASSRATNAKNIQYF.

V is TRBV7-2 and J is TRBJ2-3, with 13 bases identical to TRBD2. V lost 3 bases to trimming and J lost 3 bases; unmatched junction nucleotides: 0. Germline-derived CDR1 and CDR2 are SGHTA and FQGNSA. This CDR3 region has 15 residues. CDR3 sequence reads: CASSLGLAGTDTQYF. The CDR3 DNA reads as TGTGCCAGCAGCTTGGGACTAGCGGGGACAGATACGCAGTATTTT.

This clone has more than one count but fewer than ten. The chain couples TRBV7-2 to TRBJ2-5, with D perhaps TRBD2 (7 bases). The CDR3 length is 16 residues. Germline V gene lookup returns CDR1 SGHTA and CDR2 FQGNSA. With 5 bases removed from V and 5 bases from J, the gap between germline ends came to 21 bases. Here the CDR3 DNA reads TGTGCCAGCAGCCCCACTTGGGGGGGGGCCCGGGAGACCCAGTACTTC. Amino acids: CASSPTWGGARETQYF.

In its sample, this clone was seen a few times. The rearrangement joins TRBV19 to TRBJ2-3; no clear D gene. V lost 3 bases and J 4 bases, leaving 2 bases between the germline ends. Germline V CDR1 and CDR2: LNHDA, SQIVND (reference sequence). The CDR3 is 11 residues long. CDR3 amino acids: CASSMSDTQYF. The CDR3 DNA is TGTGCCAGTAGTATGTCAGATACGCAGTATTTT. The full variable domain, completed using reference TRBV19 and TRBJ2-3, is DGGITQSPKYLFRKEGQNVTLSCEQNLNHDAMYWYRQDPGQGLRLIYYSQIVNDFQKGDIAEGYSVSREKKESFPLTVTSAQKNPTAFYLCASSMSDTQYFGPGTRLTVL.

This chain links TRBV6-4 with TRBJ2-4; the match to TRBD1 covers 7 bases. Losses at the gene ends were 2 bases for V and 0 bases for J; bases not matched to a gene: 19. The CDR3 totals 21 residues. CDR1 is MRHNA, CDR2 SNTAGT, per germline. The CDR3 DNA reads TGTGCCAGCAGTGACGAGGACAGGTTAATACTAGGGGGATTAGCCAAAAACATTCAGTACTTC. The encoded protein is CASSDEDRLILGGLAKNIQYF.

The CDR3 loop is CAWSLRDYGYTF. Written as DNA, the CDR3 is TGTGCCTGGAGCCTCAGGGATTATGGCTACACCTTC. The chain uses TRBV30 and TRBJ1-2, with D tentatively TRBD1 (5 bases). Germline lookup yields CDR1 GTSNPN and CDR2 SVGIG (reference sequence). Trimming left V 3 bases short and J 5 bases short, with 10 bases between. CDR3 length: 12 residues.

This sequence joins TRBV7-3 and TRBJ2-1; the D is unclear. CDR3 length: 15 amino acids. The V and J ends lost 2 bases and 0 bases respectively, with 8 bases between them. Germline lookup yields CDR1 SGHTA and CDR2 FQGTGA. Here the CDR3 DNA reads TGTGCCAGCAGCTTAGTGGGTAGCTCCTACAATGAGCAGTTCTTC. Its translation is CASSLVGSSYNEQFF.

CDR3 DNA sequence: TGCGCCAGCAGCCGGGCTTGGACTAGCGGCCCTTTGACCCAGTACTTC. Its translation is CASSRAWTSGPLTQYF. The J gene is TRBJ2-5, the V gene TRBV4-3; 10 positions agree with TRBD2. In germline, CDR1 is LGHNA, CDR2 YSLEER. The length of the CDR3 is 16 residues. After removal of 4 bases from V and 7 bases from J, the junction contained 12 bases not matched to a gene.

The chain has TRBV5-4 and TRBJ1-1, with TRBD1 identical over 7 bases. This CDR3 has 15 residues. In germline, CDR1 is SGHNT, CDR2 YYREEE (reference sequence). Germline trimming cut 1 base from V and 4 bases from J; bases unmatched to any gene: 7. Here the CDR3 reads CASSLQRGPGTEAFF. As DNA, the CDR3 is TGTGCCAGCAGCTTGCAGAGGGGGCCTGGCACTGAAGCTTTCTTT.

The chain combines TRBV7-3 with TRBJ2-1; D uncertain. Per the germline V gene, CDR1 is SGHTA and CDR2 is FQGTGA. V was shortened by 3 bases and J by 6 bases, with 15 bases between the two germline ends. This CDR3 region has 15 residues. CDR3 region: CASSFDGQPRNEQFF. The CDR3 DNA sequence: TGTGCCAGCAGCTTTGACGGCCAGCCGCGCAATGAGCAGTTCTTC. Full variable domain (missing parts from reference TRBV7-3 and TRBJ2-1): GAGVSQTPSNKVTEKGKYVELRCDPISGHTALYWYRQSLGQGPEFLIYFQGTGAADDSGLPNDRFFAVRPEGSVSTLKIQRTERGDSAVYLCASSFDGQPRNEQFFGPGTRLTVL.

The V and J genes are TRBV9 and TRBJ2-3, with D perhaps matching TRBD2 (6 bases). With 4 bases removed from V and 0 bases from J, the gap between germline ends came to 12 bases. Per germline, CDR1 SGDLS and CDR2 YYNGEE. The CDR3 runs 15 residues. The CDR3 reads CASSPASVSTDTQYF. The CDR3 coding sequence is TGTGCCAGCAGCCCGGCTAGCGTGAGCACAGATACGCAGTATTTT.

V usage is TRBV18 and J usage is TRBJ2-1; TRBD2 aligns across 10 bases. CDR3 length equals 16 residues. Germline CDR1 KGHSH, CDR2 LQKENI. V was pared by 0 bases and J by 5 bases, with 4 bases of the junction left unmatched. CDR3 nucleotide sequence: TGTGCCAGCTCACCACCTGTTCTAGCGGGAGACAATGAGCAGTTCTTC. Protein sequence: CASSPPVLAGDNEQFF. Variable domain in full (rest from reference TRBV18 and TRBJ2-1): NAGVMQNPRHLVRRRGQEARLRCSPMKGHSHVYWYRQLPEEGLKFMVYLQKENIIDESGMPKERFSAEFPKEGPSILRIQQVVRGDSAAYFCASSPPVLAGDNEQFFGPGTRLTVL.

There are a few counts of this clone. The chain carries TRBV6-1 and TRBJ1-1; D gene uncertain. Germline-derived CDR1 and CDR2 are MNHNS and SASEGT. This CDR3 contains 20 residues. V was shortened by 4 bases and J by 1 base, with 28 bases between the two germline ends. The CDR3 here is CASSVGVWNIYRLGNTEAFF. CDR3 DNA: TGTGCCAGCAGTGTAGGTGTTTGGAACATCTACCGATTAGGGAACACTGAAGCTTTCTTT.

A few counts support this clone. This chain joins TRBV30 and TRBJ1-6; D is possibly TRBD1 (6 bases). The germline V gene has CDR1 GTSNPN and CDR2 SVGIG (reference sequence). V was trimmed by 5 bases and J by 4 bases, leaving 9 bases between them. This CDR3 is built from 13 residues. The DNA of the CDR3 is TGTGCCTGGCAGGGGTCGTATAATTCACCCCTCCACTTT. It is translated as CAWQGSYNSPLHF.

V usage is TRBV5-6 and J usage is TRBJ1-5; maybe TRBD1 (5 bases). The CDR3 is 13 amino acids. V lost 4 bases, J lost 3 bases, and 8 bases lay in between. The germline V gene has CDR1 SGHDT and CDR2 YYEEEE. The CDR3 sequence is CASSRTYNQPQHF. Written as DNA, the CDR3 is TGTGCCAGCAGCCGGACATACAATCAGCCCCAGCATTTT.

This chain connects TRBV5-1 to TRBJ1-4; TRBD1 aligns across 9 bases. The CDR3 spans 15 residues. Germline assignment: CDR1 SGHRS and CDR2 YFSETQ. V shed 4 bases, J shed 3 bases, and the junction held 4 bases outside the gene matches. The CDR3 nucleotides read TGCGCCAGCAGCCGGACAGGGGAACCTAATGAAAAACTGTTTTTT. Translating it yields CASSRTGEPNEKLFF.

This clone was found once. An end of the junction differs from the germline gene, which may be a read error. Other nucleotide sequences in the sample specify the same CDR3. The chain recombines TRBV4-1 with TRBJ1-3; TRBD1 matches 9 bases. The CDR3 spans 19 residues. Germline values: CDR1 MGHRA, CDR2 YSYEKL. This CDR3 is CASSQDGGQGIRSGNTIYF. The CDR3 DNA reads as TGCGCCAGCAGTCAAGACGGGGGACAGGGTATCCGTTCTGGAAACACCATATATTTT.

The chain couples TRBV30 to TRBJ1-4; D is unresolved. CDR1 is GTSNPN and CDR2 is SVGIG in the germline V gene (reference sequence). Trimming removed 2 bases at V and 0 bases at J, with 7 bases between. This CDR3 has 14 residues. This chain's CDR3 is CAWSRGPTNEKLFF. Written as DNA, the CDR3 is TGTGCCTGGAGTCGAGGACCAACTAATGAAAAACTGTTTTTT.

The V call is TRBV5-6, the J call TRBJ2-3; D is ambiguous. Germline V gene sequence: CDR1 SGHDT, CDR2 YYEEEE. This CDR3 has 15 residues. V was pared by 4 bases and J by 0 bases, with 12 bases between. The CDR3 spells CASSSLTGSTDTQYF. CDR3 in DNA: TGTGCCAGCAGCAGCCTCACGGGCAGCACAGATACGCAGTATTTT.

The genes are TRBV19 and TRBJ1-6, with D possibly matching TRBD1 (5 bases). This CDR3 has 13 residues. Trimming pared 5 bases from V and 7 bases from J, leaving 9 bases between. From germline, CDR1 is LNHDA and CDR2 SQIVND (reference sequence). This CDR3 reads CASSGGLNSPLHF. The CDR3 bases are TGTGCCAGTAGTGGGGGGTTGAATTCACCCCTCCACTTT.